This record concerns one TCR beta chain sequence. Its antigen is unknown. Constant-segment primers served in 5'RACE that generated TCR alpha and TCR beta cDNA libraries bearing sample barcodes and UMIs. TCRdb reprocessed the 5' RACE reads via MiXCR and lists one record per CDR3 protein. Of just under 50,000 distinct CDR3 sequences in the sample, roughly 12% were seen once. The CDR3 extends over 14 amino acids. With V trimmed by 6 bases and J by 5 bases, 8 bases remained unmatched. Per germline, CDR1 KGHSH and CDR2 LQKENI. The data were obtained in a study of T-cell memory formation after mild COVID-19. Study-wide points: Day 15 to 85 contracting clones showed balanced CD4/CD8; day 15 to 37 expanders favored CD4+.

This chain joins TRBV18 and TRBJ2-3; TRBD1 matches 7 bases. Sequenced input: PBMCs or a T cell subset sorted from them (not recorded which). The sequence came from a man between 18 and 29 years old who had mild COVID-19 (a few samples of this study predate the infection). Cell type and time point are not known. The CDR3 DNA reads as TGTGCCAGCTCGCCCGGGACAGCTATAGATACGCAGTATTTT. It is translated as CASSPGTAIDTQYF.